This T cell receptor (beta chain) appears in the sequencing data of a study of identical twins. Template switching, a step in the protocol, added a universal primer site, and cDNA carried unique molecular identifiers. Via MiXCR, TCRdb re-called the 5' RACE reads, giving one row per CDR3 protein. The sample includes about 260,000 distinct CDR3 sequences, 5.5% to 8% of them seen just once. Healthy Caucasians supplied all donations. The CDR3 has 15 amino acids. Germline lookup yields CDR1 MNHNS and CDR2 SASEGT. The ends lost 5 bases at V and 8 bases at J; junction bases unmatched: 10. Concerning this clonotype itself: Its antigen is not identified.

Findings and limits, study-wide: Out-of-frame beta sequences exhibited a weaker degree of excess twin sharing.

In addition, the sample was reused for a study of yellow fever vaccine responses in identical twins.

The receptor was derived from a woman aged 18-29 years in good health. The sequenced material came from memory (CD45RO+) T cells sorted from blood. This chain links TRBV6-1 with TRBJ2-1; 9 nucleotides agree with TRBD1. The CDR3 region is CASSKHRGRWDEQFF. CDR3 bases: TGTGCCAGCAGTAAACACAGGGGGCGCTGGGATGAGCAGTTCTTC.